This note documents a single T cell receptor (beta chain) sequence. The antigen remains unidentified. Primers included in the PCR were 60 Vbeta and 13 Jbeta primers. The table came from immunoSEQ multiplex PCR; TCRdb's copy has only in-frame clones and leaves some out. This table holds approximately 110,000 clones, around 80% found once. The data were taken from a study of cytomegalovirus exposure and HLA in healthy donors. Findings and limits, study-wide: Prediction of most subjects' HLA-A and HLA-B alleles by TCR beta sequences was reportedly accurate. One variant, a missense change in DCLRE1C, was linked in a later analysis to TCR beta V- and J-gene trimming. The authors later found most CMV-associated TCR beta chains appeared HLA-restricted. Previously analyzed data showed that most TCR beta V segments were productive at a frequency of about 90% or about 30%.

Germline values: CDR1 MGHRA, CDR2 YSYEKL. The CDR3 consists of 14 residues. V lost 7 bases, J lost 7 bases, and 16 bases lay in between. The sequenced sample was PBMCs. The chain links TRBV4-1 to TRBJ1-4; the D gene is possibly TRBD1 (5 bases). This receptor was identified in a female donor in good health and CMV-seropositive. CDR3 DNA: TGCGCCAGCACAGACAGAGGAAAGGGTGAAAAACTGTTTTTT. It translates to CASTDRGKGEKLFF.